This is a list of T cell receptor beta chains from one sample in a study of glioma-infiltrating T cells. TCRdb reprocessed the multiplex PCR reads via MiXCR and lists one record per CDR3 protein. This sample carries about 12,000 distinct CDR3 sequences, approximately 25% of them seen once, and the ten largest clones take 40% to 50%. The specimen sequenced was glioma tissue, nonneoplastic brain tissue, or PBMCs (not recorded which). The receptors come from a human donor with low-grade glioma or glioblastoma, undergoing nonglioma brain surgery, or in good health (not recorded which). Both conserved end residues are part of each CDR3. A D gene is named only where the DNA matches it firmly. Where a row states a size, it is once, few, many or the class of an expanded clone; other rows omit it.

clone_size: many; j_call: TRBJ2-7; d_call: NA; v_call: TRBV15; cdr3_nt: TGTGCCACCAGCAGAGAAGGGGTCACCTACGAGCAGTACTTC; cdr3_aa: CATSREGVTYEQYF
clone_size: NA; j_call: TRBJ2-3; d_call: NA; v_call: TRBV10-3; cdr3_nt: TGTGCCATCAGTGAGGAGGCGGATACGCAGTATTTT; cdr3_aa: CAISEEADTQYF
clone_size: NA; j_call: TRBJ1-2; d_call: TRBD1; v_call: TRBV10-2; cdr3_nt: TGCGCCAGCACTCCTACCCGACAGGGAATCACTTTACACTATGGCTACACCTTC; cdr3_aa: CASTPTRQGITLHYGYTF
clone_size: medium-sized; j_call: TRBJ2-7; d_call: NA; v_call: TRBV27; cdr3_nt: TGTGCCAGCAGTGCCTACTGGAGCACCTACGAGCAGTACTTC; cdr3_aa: CASSAYWSTYEQYF
clone_size: many; j_call: TRBJ2-3; d_call: TRBD2; v_call: TRBV20-1; cdr3_nt: TGCAGTGCCTCAAAGCATAGCGGGATCACAGATACGCAGTATTTT; cdr3_aa: CSASKHSGITDTQYF
clone_size: few; j_call: TRBJ2-1; d_call: NA; v_call: TRBV10-3; cdr3_nt: TGTGCCATCAGTGAAGGTACACCAGAGCAGTTCTTC; cdr3_aa: CAISEGTPEQFF
clone_size: many; j_call: TRBJ2-3; d_call: TRBD2; v_call: TRBV6-4; cdr3_nt: TGTGCCAGCAGTGCGGGGCGGGAGAGCACAGATACGCAGTATTTT; cdr3_aa: CASSAGRESTDTQYF
clone_size: NA; j_call: TRBJ1-2; d_call: NA; v_call: TRBV19; cdr3_nt: TGTGCCAGTACCCCCCCGAGGGAGAACTATGGCTACACCTTC; cdr3_aa: CASTPPRENYGYTF
clone_size: NA; j_call: TRBJ1-3; d_call: NA; v_call: TRBV5-1; cdr3_nt: TGCGCCAGCAGCTTCGGGACCGTCTCTGGAAACACCATATATTTT; cdr3_aa: CASSFGTVSGNTIYF
clone_size: few; j_call: TRBJ1-2; d_call: TRBD1; v_call: TRBV4-1; cdr3_nt: TGCGCCAGCAGCCAATTGGGACAGGGTATGATGTATGGCTACACCTTC; cdr3_aa: CASSQLGQGMMYGYTF
clone_size: many; j_call: TRBJ2-5; d_call: NA; v_call: TRBV6-1; cdr3_nt: TGTGCCAGCAGTACGTTCAGGGGTAAAGAGACCCAGTACTTC; cdr3_aa: CASSTFRGKETQYF
clone_size: medium-sized; j_call: TRBJ2-1; d_call: NA; v_call: TRBV15; cdr3_nt: TGTGCCACCAGCAGAGATGCGAGGGGTCTATACAATGAGCAGTTCTTC; cdr3_aa: CATSRDARGLYNEQFF
clone_size: many; j_call: TRBJ2-1; d_call: NA; v_call: TRBV6-6; cdr3_nt: TGTGCCAGCAGTTACACTAGTTTATTTCACAATGAGCAGTTCTTC; cdr3_aa: CASSYTSLFHNEQFF
clone_size: few; j_call: TRBJ1-2; d_call: NA; v_call: TRBV29-1; cdr3_nt: TGCAGCGTTGCGGGGACAAGGCACGGATATGGCTACACCTTC; cdr3_aa: CSVAGTRHGYGYTF
clone_size: medium-sized; j_call: TRBJ2-3; d_call: NA; v_call: TRBV28; cdr3_nt: TGTGCCAGCAGTCCCCCTAGCGCCATCACAGATACGCAGTATTTT; cdr3_aa: CASSPPSAITDTQYF
clone_size: many; j_call: TRBJ2-7; d_call: NA; v_call: TRBV6-1; cdr3_nt: TGTGCCAGCAGTCGATCGGTTGGCGAGCAGTACTTC; cdr3_aa: CASSRSVGEQYF
clone_size: NA; j_call: TRBJ1-2; d_call: NA; v_call: TRBV12-3/TRBV12-4; cdr3_nt: TGTGCCAGCAGTTCCCGGGCCCTCGAGGGGTATGGCTACACCTTC; cdr3_aa: CASSSRALEGYGYTF
clone_size: few; j_call: TRBJ2-7; d_call: NA; v_call: TRBV11-3; cdr3_nt: TGTGCCAGCAGCGCGCGCGGGACCCTAGGAGAGCAGTACTTC; cdr3_aa: CASSARGTLGEQYF
clone_size: many; j_call: TRBJ1-1; d_call: NA; v_call: TRBV18; cdr3_nt: TGTGCCAGCTCACCGGATCAGGGGACTGAAGCTTTCTTT; cdr3_aa: CASSPDQGTEAFF
clone_size: few; j_call: TRBJ2-7; d_call: NA; v_call: TRBV4-1; cdr3_nt: TGCGCCAGCAGCCAAGAAGAGCTAGTTTCTGGCGAGCAGTACTTC; cdr3_aa: CASSQEELVSGEQYF
clone_size: many; j_call: TRBJ1-6; d_call: NA; v_call: TRBV24-1; cdr3_nt: TGTGCCACCAGTGATCCCCTGAAACAAGATTCACCCCTCCACTTT; cdr3_aa: CATSDPLKQDSPLHF
clone_size: many; j_call: TRBJ1-5; d_call: NA; v_call: TRBV28; cdr3_nt: TGTGCCAGCAGTTTAGCCCGGCCCCTAGGTCAGCCCCAGCATTTT; cdr3_aa: CASSLARPLGQPQHF
clone_size: many; j_call: TRBJ1-1; d_call: NA; v_call: TRBV7-9; cdr3_nt: TGTGCCAGCAGCCAGGGCGGAAACCAAGCTTTCTTT; cdr3_aa: CASSQGGNQAFF
clone_size: NA; j_call: TRBJ1-1; d_call: NA; v_call: TRBV10-3; cdr3_nt: TGTGCCATCAGTGAGGCCCCCGGGATCCGAAATGAAACTTTCTTT; cdr3_aa: CAISEAPGIRNETFF
clone_size: many; j_call: TRBJ2-7; d_call: NA; v_call: TRBV6-1; cdr3_nt: TGTGCCAGCGCTTCGCTCTGGACTGCTGTCTACGAGCAGTACTTC; cdr3_aa: CASASLWTAVYEQYF
clone_size: few; j_call: TRBJ2-1; d_call: TRBD2; v_call: TRBV19; cdr3_nt: TGTGCGACAAAAACGGGTGGGAATAGCGGGAGATACTACAATGAGCAGTTCTTC; cdr3_aa: CATKTGGNSGRYYNEQFF
clone_size: medium-sized; j_call: TRBJ2-7; d_call: TRBD1; v_call: TRBV27; cdr3_nt: TGTGCCAGCAGGGGGACAGGGGCAACCGACGAGCAGTACTTC; cdr3_aa: CASRGTGATDEQYF
clone_size: few; j_call: TRBJ1-2; d_call: TRBD1; v_call: TRBV11-2; cdr3_nt: TGTGCCAGCAGCTCAGACAGGGTGGGAGGCTACACCTTC; cdr3_aa: CASSSDRVGGYTF
clone_size: many; j_call: TRBJ1-1; d_call: NA; v_call: TRBV3-1; cdr3_nt: TGTGCCAGCAGCCCTCGGAGGGGCACTGAAGCTTTCTTT; cdr3_aa: CASSPRRGTEAFF
clone_size: medium-sized; j_call: TRBJ2-3; d_call: NA; v_call: TRBV6-1; cdr3_nt: TGTGCCAGCAGAACTTCATCAGATACGCAGTATTTT; cdr3_aa: CASRTSSDTQYF
clone_size: many; j_call: TRBJ1-1; d_call: TRBD1; v_call: TRBV3-1; cdr3_nt: TGTGCCAGCAGTCGAACAGGGGGGTCCACTGAAGCTTTCTTT; cdr3_aa: CASSRTGGSTEAFF
clone_size: many; j_call: TRBJ2-5; d_call: TRBD1; v_call: TRBV6-1; cdr3_nt: TGTGCCAGCTCCCTTACAGGGGCCCAAGAGACCCAGTACTTC; cdr3_aa: CASSLTGAQETQYF
clone_size: medium-sized; j_call: TRBJ2-7; d_call: NA; v_call: TRBV28; cdr3_nt: TGTGCCAGCAGTTTACGTTACTCCTACGAGCAGTACTTC; cdr3_aa: CASSLRYSYEQYF
clone_size: many; j_call: TRBJ1-4; d_call: NA; v_call: TRBV7-9; cdr3_nt: TGTGCCAGCAGCTCGGGCCTCTTGGGCGAAAAACTGTTTTTT; cdr3_aa: CASSSGLLGEKLFF
clone_size: few; j_call: TRBJ1-6; d_call: TRBD1; v_call: TRBV5-5; cdr3_nt: TGTGCCAGCAGCTTGGTGGGCAGGGGGAATAATTCACCCCTCCACTTT; cdr3_aa: CASSLVGRGNNSPLHF
clone_size: NA; j_call: TRBJ2-7; d_call: NA; v_call: TRBV29-1; cdr3_nt: TGCAGCGTTGAAATCCGTGCAGGGAAGGCTAGTAGCGAGCAGTACTTC; cdr3_aa: CSVEIRAGKASSEQYF
clone_size: NA; j_call: TRBJ2-1; d_call: NA; v_call: TRBV4-2; cdr3_nt: TGTGCCAGCAGCTTTATGACGGGACGCAATGAGCAGTTCTTC; cdr3_aa: CASSFMTGRNEQFF
clone_size: NA; j_call: TRBJ2-1; d_call: TRBD2; v_call: TRBV20-1; cdr3_nt: TGCAGTGCTCGAGAATCCGGGACTAGCGGGAGGGCCATAGGCAATGAGCAGTTCTTC; cdr3_aa: CSARESGTSGRAIGNEQFF
clone_size: once; j_call: TRBJ2-7; d_call: TRBD2; v_call: TRBV2; cdr3_nt: TGTGCCAGCAGTGAGAGAAGCGGGAAGGAGCAGTACTTC; cdr3_aa: CASSERSGKEQYF
clone_size: NA; j_call: TRBJ2-3; d_call: TRBD2; v_call: TRBV5-1; cdr3_nt: TGCGCCAGCAGCTTTTCGGGACTAGAAACAGATACGCAGTATTTT; cdr3_aa: CASSFSGLETDTQYF
clone_size: medium-sized; j_call: TRBJ2-1; d_call: TRBD2; v_call: TRBV20-1; cdr3_nt: TGCAGTGCTAGGAGACCGGGACTAGATAGCAATGAGCAGTTCTTC; cdr3_aa: CSARRPGLDSNEQFF
clone_size: NA; j_call: TRBJ1-2; d_call: NA; v_call: TRBV29-1; cdr3_nt: TGCAGCGTTGATTACCAGGGCTTAACTAACTATGGCTACACCTTC; cdr3_aa: CSVDYQGLTNYGYTF
clone_size: medium-sized; j_call: TRBJ1-5; d_call: NA; v_call: TRBV27; cdr3_nt: TGTGCCAGCAGTTTAAGAGGGGGAGATCAGCCCCAGCATTTT; cdr3_aa: CASSLRGGDQPQHF
clone_size: many; j_call: TRBJ2-3; d_call: TRBD2; v_call: TRBV2; cdr3_nt: TGTGCCAGCAGTGAACTAGCGGCTAACACAGATACGCAGTATTTT; cdr3_aa: CASSELAANTDTQYF
clone_size: many; j_call: TRBJ2-3; d_call: TRBD1; v_call: TRBV6-1; cdr3_nt: TGTGCCAGCACAATAGGGACAGGGGCAGATACGCAGTATTTT; cdr3_aa: CASTIGTGADTQYF
clone_size: NA; j_call: TRBJ2-3; d_call: NA; v_call: TRBV11-1; cdr3_nt: TGTGCCAGCAGCGCGGGAATAGCGGAGCGCACAGATACGCAGTATTTT; cdr3_aa: CASSAGIAERTDTQYF
clone_size: NA; j_call: TRBJ2-1; d_call: TRBD1; v_call: TRBV30; cdr3_nt: TGTGCCTGGAGTTTCTTCCCGGACAGGGGCTCCTACAATGAGCAGTTCTTC; cdr3_aa: CAWSFFPDRGSYNEQFF
clone_size: many; j_call: TRBJ2-1; d_call: NA; v_call: TRBV20-1; cdr3_nt: TGCAGTGCTAGAGATAGCGCGGATCATGAGCAGTTCTTC; cdr3_aa: CSARDSADHEQFF
clone_size: many; j_call: TRBJ1-1; d_call: NA; v_call: TRBV28; cdr3_nt: TGTGCCAGCAGTTTTAGGGACACTGAAGCTTTCTTT; cdr3_aa: CASSFRDTEAFF
clone_size: NA; j_call: TRBJ2-5; d_call: TRBD1; v_call: TRBV5-6; cdr3_nt: TGTGCCAGCAGCTTCCTCCAGGGGGCCAGGGAGACCCAGTACTTC; cdr3_aa: CASSFLQGARETQYF
clone_size: NA; j_call: TRBJ1-2; d_call: NA; v_call: TRBV20-1; cdr3_nt: TGCAGTGCTAGAGATCATGGGGCGGCAGTCCGCTATGGCTACACCTTC; cdr3_aa: CSARDHGAAVRYGYTF
clone_size: many; j_call: TRBJ2-5; d_call: TRBD1; v_call: TRBV27; cdr3_nt: TGTGCCAGCAGTGAGAGACAGGGGGCCGTGGGAGAGACCCAGTACTTC; cdr3_aa: CASSERQGAVGETQYF
clone_size: many; j_call: TRBJ2-2; d_call: NA; v_call: TRBV11-2; cdr3_nt: TGTGCCAGCAGCCCCCCGAATGTGCCCACCGGGGAGCTGTTTTTT; cdr3_aa: CASSPPNVPTGELFF
clone_size: once; j_call: TRBJ2-3; d_call: NA; v_call: TRBV28; cdr3_nt: TGTGCCAGCAGTTCCGGGGGGCCCACAGATACGCAGTATTTT; cdr3_aa: CASSSGGPTDTQYF
clone_size: many; j_call: TRBJ1-1; d_call: TRBD1; v_call: TRBV6-1; cdr3_nt: TGTGCCAGCAGTTCCCTCCCGGGACAGGGGTACGCTGAAGCTTTCTTT; cdr3_aa: CASSSLPGQGYAEAFF